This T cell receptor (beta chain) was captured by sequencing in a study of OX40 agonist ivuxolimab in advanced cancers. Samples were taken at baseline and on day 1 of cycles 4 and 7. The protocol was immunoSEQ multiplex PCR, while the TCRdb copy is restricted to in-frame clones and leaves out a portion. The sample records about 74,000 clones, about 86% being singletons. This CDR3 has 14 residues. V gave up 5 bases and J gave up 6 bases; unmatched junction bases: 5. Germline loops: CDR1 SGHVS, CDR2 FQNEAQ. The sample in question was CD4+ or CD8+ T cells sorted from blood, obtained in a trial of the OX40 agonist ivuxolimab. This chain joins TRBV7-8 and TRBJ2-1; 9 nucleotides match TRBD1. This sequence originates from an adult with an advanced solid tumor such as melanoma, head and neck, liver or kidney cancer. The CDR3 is CASSQGQGINEQFF. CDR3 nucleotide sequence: TGTGCCAGCAGCCAGGGACAGGGCATCAATGAGCAGTTCTTC.